This T cell receptor (beta chain) was observed in a study of T cell responses to AZD1222 COVID-19 vaccine. Study background: Second doses were pooled across both intervals (about 4 or about 12 weeks).

The germline gives CDR1 MNHEY, CDR2 SVGAGI. Trimming took off 4 bases at V and 10 bases at J, with 7 bases between the two ends. This CDR3 is 10 amino acids long. This table comes from immunoSEQ multiplex PCR, and its TCRdb copy is limited to in-frame clones, with some not included. The sample lists 99,000 or so clones, 85% to 95% occurring once. Here the sequenced sample was peripheral blood, taken on day 0 of AZD1222 vaccination. The rearrangement links TRBV6-5 to TRBJ1-1; no clear D gene. The receptor was derived from an adult in good health. CDR3 loop: CASSSHRAFF. Here the CDR3 DNA reads TGTGCCAGCAGTTCCCACAGAGCTTTCTTT.